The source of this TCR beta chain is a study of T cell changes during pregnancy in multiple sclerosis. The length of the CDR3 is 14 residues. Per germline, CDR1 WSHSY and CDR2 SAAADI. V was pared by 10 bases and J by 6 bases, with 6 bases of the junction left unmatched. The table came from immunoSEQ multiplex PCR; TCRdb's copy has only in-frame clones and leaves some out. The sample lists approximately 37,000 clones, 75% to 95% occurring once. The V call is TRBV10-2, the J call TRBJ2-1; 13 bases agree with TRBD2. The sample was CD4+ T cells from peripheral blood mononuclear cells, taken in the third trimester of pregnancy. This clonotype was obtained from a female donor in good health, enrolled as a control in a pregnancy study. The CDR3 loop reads CATRLAGGLNEQFF. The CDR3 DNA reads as TGCGCCACCCGACTAGCGGGGGGCCTCAATGAGCAGTTCTTC.